This T cell receptor (beta chain) emerged from a study of CD8 T cells in ankylosing spondylitis. Making the TCR beta libraries involved quantitative 5'-RACE with molecular barcodes. TCRdb re-analysed the 5' RACE reads in MiXCR, keeping a single row per CDR3 protein. Of 200,000 to 250,000 distinct CDR3 sequences listed, approximately 7.4% were seen once; the top ten hold 14%. Study-level findings and limits: Researchers report that disease-linked clones proved CD8+ and relatively rare in peripheral blood. A TCR beta motif made of 7 to 9 highly homologous variants seemed typical of ankylosing spondylitis blood. Significantly higher representation of disease-linked clones was reported for matched ankylosing spondylitis synovial fluid. Before this, some motif variants had been reported in reactive arthritis synovial fluid and blood.

This clonotype was counted between two and nine times. Its antigen is undetermined. Sequencing used blood, either unsorted or a sorted T cell fraction (not recorded which). The origin of this receptor is a male donor with ankylosing spondylitis.

The CDR3 coding sequence is TGTGCCAGCAGTCAAGACATCGTGGAGAGCACTGAAGCTTTCTTT. Amino acid sequence: CASSQDIVESTEAFF. This rearrangement joins TRBV28 to TRBJ1-1; unclear D gene. CDR3 length equals 15 residues. Germline assignment: CDR1 MDHEN and CDR2 SYDVKM. The V end was cut by 5 bases, the J end by 4 bases, with 17 bases between.